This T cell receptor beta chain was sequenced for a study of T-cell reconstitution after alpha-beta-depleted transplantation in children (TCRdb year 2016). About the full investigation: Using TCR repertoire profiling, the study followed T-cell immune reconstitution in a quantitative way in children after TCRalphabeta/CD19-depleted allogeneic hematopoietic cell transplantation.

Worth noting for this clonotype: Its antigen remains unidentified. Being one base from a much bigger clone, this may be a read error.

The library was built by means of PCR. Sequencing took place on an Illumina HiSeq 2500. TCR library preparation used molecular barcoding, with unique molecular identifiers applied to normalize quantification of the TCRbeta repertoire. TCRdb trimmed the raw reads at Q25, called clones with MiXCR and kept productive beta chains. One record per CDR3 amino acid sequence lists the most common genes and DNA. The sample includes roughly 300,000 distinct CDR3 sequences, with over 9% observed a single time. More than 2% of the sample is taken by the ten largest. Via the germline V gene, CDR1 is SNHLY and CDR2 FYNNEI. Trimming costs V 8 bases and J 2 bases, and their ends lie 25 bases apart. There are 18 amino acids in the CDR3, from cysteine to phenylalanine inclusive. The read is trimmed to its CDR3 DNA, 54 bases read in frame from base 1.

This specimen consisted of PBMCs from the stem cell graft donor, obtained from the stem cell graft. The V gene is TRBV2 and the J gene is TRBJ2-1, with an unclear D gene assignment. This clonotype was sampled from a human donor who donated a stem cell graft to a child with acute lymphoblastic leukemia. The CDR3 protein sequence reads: CASCFSRMVKGAYNEQFF. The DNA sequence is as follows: TGTGCCAGCTGTTTTAGCCGCATGGTGAAGGGTGCCTACAATGAGCAGTTCTTC.